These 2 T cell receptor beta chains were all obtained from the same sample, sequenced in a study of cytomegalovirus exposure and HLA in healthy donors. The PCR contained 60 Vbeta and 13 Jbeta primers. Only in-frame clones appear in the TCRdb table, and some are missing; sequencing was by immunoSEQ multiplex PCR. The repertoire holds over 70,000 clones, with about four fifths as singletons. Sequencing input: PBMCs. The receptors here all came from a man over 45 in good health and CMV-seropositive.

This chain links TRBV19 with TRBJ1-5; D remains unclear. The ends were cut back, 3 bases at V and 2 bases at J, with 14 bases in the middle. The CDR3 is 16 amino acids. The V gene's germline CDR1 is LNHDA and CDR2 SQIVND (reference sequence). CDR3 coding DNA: TGTGCCAGTAGTATTTCACCAGCAGAGGGCAATCAGCCCCAGCATTTT. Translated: CASSISPAEGNQPQHF.

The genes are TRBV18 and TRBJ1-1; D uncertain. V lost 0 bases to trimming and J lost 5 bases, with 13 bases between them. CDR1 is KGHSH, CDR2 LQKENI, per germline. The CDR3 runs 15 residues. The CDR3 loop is CASSPPAGAFTEAFF. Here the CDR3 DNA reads TGTGCCAGCTCACCACCCGCGGGCGCTTTTACTGAAGCTTTCTTT.